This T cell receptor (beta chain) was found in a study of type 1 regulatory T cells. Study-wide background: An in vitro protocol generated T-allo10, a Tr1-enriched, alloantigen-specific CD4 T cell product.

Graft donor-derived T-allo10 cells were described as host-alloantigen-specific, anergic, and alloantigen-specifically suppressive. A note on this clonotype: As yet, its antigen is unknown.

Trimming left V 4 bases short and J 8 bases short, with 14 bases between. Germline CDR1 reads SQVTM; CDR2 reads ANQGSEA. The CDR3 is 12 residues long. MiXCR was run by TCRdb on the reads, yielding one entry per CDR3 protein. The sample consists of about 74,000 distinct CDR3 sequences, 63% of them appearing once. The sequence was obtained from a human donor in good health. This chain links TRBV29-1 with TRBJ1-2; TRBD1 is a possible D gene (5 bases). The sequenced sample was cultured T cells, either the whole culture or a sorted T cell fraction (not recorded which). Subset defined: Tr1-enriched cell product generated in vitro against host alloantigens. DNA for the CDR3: TGCAGCGTTGGGGACGTCGGTGACGGCTACACCTTC. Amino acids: CSVGDVGDGYTF.